These 18 T cell receptor beta chains share one sample of origin, sequenced in a study of blood T cells in healthy people across ages. PCR was performed a second time for about 6 to 11 cycles using a sample-barcoded 5' primer and a J-beta primer mix. TCRdb analysed the 5' RACE reads with MiXCR anew, one entry per CDR3 protein. The sample yields roughly 800,000 distinct CDR3 sequences, about three fifths seen once. Sequenced: blood. These receptors were taken from a man aged 25-45 years in good health.

This chain connects TRBV12-3 or TRBV12-4 to TRBJ2-3, with TRBD1 matching 10 bases. The CDR3 has 20 amino acids. The J segment lost 2 bases and the V segment lost 7 bases, leaving 21 bases of the junction unmatched. The CDR3 bases are TGTGCCAGCACCTTTTTAGCAGGTGTCGACAGGGGGCTTAACACAGATACGCAGTATTTT. It specifies CASTFLAGVDRGLNTDTQYF.

The chain recombines TRBV29-1 with TRBJ2-4; D is ambiguous. The germline gives CDR1 SQVTM, CDR2 ANQGSEA. This CDR3 is built from 14 residues. V gave up 1 base and J gave up 0 bases, with 7 bases separating them. Here the CDR3 DNA reads TGCAGCGTTGAAGGCCCAGTAGCCAAAAACATTCAGTACTTC. Encoded protein: CSVEGPVAKNIQYF.

The J gene is TRBJ2-5, the V gene TRBV2; TRBD1 agrees at 11 bases. The J segment lost 11 bases and the V segment lost 5 bases, leaving 7 bases of the junction unmatched. The CDR3 extends over 13 amino acids. Germline CDR1 is SNHLY and CDR2 is FYNNEI. The CDR3 DNA follows: TGTGCCAGCAGTTCCGGGACAGGGGGTTGGCAGTACTTC. Translating gives CASSSGTGGWQYF.

The CDR3 loop is CASSVTTTAGEQFF. DNA for the CDR3: TGTGCCAGCAGCGTCACAACGACGGCAGGCGAGCAGTTCTTC. J is TRBJ2-1 and V is TRBV7-3, with D unresolved. Germline V gives CDR1 SGHTA, CDR2 FQGTGA. Deletions cut 5 bases from V and 10 bases from J, with 18 bases between. The CDR3 totals 14 residues.

The chain is built from TRBV5-1 and TRBJ1-2, with 11 bases aligning to TRBD1. Germline V CDR1 and CDR2: SGHRS, YFSETQ. V gave up 7 bases and J gave up 7 bases; unmatched junction bases: 6. The CDR3 consists of 13 residues. CDR3 amino acids: CASWTGGMGGYTF. The DNA of the CDR3 is TGCGCCAGCTGGACAGGGGGCATGGGTGGCTACACCTTC.

This clonotype was recorded once. This chain links TRBV13 with TRBJ2-1, with no clear D. Trimming left V 2 bases short and J 5 bases short, with 13 bases between. This CDR3 is 15 amino acids long. The germline gives CDR1 PRHDT, CDR2 FYEKMQ (reference sequence). CDR3 sequence: CASSLQIAKDNEQFF. The CDR3 DNA reads as TGTGCCAGCAGCTTACAGATAGCTAAAGACAATGAGCAGTTCTTC.

The chain couples TRBV6-1 to TRBJ2-2; no clear D gene. The CDR3 sequence is 15 residues long. V was shortened by 4 bases and J by 6 bases, with 15 bases between the two germline ends. Germline V gene lookup returns CDR1 MNHNS and CDR2 SASEGT. CDR3 DNA: TGTGCCAGCAGTGCAATGAGTTTAAGGCCCGGGGAGCTGTTTTTT. Protein product: CASSAMSLRPGELFF.

This clonotype was recorded a few times. The chain carries TRBV10-2 and TRBJ2-1; D is ambiguous. The germline V and J ends were trimmed by 5 bases and 3 bases, with 8 bases remaining between them. The CDR3 spans 13 residues. Germline V gene data show CDR1 as WSHSY and CDR2 as SAAADI. CDR3 sequence: CASSSENYNEQFF. CDR3 bases: TGCGCCAGCAGTAGTGAAAACTACAATGAGCAGTTCTTC.

This rearrangement joins TRBV18 to TRBJ2-7; D is unresolved. Matching the DNA end better, TRBJ2-5 makes the J call doubtful. CDR3 length equals 12 residues. Germline V gene lookup returns CDR1 KGHSH and CDR2 LQKENI. The DNA for the CDR3 is TGTGCCAGCTCCAGACAAAAAGAGACCCAGTACTTC. It is translated as CASSRQKETQYF.

This clonotype was found once. The V and J genes are TRBV6-6 and TRBJ2-1; unclear D gene. Germline CDR1 is MNHNY and CDR2 is SVGAGI (reference sequence). The ends were cut back, 6 bases at V and 10 bases at J, with 13 bases in the middle. This CDR3 is built from 12 residues. In DNA, the CDR3 is TGTGCCAGCAGCGACGGAGCCTACGAGCAGTTCTTC. The encoded protein is CASSDGAYEQFF.

This clonotype came up a few times. The J gene is TRBJ2-5, the V gene TRBV2; D could derive from TRBD1 or TRBD2 (5 bases each). V was cut by 4 bases and J by 13 bases, with 19 bases left in between. The CDR3 consists of 13 residues. Germline V gene lookup returns CDR1 SNHLY and CDR2 FYNNEI. As DNA, the CDR3 is TGTGCCAGCAGTGCCTTGGGGGAATCTATTACGTACTTC. It codes for CASSALGESITYF.

This chain joins TRBV7-2 and TRBJ2-7; D is possibly TRBD1 (5 bases). The CDR3 runs 14 residues. V was clipped by 0 bases and J by 4 bases, with 10 bases between them. Germline loops: CDR1 SGHTA, CDR2 FQGNSA. The CDR3 reads CASSLADMYYEQYF. The CDR3 nucleotides are TGTGCCAGCAGCTTAGCGGACATGTATTACGAGCAGTACTTC.

This rearrangement joins TRBV10-3 to TRBJ1-1; no firm D call. Per germline, CDR1 ENHRY and CDR2 SYGVKD. Trimming pared 4 bases from V and 4 bases from J, leaving 4 bases between. This CDR3 is 11 amino acids long. The CDR3: CAISGGTEAFF. The CDR3 region has the DNA TGTGCCATCAGTGGGGGCACTGAAGCTTTCTTT.

This clonotype was detected a few times. V is TRBV12-3 or TRBV12-4 and J is TRBJ1-5; 10 nucleotides agree with TRBD1. The CDR3 runs to 15 residues. After removal of 7 bases from V and 6 bases from J, the junction contained 9 bases not matched to a gene. The CDR3 coding sequence is TGTGCCAGCACCGGGAGGACAGGGGGTATTCAGCCCCAGCATTTT. This gives the protein CASTGRTGGIQPQHF.

This clonotype was seen a few times. The chain couples TRBV3-1 to TRBJ2-7, with 8 bases fitting TRBD2. Germline V gene data show CDR1 as LGHDT and CDR2 as YNNKEL (reference sequence). V shed 4 bases and J 4 bases; nucleotides not matched to a gene: 9. This CDR3 is built from 15 residues. The CDR3 region is CASSPASGGVYEQYF. DNA for the CDR3: TGTGCCAGCAGCCCCGCCAGCGGGGGCGTTTACGAGCAGTACTTC.

V gene TRBV6-1 combines with J gene TRBJ2-7; 7 bases map to TRBD1. V dropped 5 bases and J dropped 1; count of bases not matched to a gene: 14. Germline values: CDR1 MNHNS, CDR2 SASEGT. The CDR3 loop spans 17 amino acids. The chain's CDR3 is CASSPFPPGQRSYEQYF. For the CDR3, the DNA is TGTGCCAGCAGTCCATTCCCCCCGGGACAGAGATCCTACGAGCAGTACTTC.

The table lists this clonotype with a few counts. Compared with germline, one end of the junction differs, possibly owing to a read error. The V call is TRBV20-1, the J call TRBJ2-5, with 14 bases identical to TRBD2. The germline V gene has CDR1 DFQATT and CDR2 SNEGSKA (reference sequence). CDR3 size: 14 residues. The CDR3 is CSTRGLAGVETQYF. As DNA, the CDR3 is TGCAGTACTAGGGGACTAGCGGGAGTAGAGACCCAGTACTTC.

This chain joins TRBV20-1 and TRBJ2-1; 11 bases line up with TRBD1. This CDR3 has 15 amino acids. Germline loops: CDR1 DFQATT, CDR2 SNEGSKA (reference sequence). Unmatched junction bases numbered 4, after V lost 0 bases and J lost 6 bases. CDR3 DNA: TGCAGTGCTAGAGATTACGGGACAGGGGGCAATGAGCAGTTCTTC. This encodes CSARDYGTGGNEQFF.